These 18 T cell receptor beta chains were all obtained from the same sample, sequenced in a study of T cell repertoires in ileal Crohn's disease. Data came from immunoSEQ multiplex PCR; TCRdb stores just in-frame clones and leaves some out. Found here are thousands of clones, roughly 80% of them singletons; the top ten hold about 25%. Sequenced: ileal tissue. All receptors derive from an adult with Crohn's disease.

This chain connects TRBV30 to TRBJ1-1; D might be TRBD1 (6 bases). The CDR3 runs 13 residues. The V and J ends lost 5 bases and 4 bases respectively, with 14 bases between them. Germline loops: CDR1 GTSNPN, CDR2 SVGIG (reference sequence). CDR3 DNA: TGTGCCTGGGGAACAGGGTTAAGCACTGAAGCTTTCTTT. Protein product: CAWGTGLSTEAFF.

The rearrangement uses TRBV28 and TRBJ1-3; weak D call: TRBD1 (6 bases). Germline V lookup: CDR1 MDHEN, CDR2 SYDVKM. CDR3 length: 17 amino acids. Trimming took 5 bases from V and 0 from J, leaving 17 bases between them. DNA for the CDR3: TGTGCCAGCAGTCCACGTCGGACAGCCAGCTCTGGAAACACCATATATTTT. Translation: CASSPRRTASSGNTIYF.

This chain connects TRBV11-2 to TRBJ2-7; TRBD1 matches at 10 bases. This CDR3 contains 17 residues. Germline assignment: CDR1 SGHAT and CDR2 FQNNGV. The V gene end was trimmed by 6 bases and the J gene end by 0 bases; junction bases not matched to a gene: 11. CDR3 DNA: TGTGCCAGCAGTCATGGACAGGGGGGGCCGAGCTCCTACGAGCAGTACTTC. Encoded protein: CASSHGQGGPSSYEQYF.

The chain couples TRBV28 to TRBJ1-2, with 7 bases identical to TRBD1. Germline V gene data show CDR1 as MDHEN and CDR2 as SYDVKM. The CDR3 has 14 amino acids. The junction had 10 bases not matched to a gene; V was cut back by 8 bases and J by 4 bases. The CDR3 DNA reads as TGTGCCAGCCTCCTTCCGGGACAGCGCTATGGCTACACCTTC. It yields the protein CASLLPGQRYGYTF.

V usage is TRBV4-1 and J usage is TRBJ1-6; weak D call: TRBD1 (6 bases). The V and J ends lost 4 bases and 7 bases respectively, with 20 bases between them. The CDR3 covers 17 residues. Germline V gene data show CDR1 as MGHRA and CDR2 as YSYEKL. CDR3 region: CASSRSDGYRANSPLHF. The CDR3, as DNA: TGCGCCAGCAGCCGCTCCGATGGATACAGGGCGAATTCACCCCTCCACTTT.

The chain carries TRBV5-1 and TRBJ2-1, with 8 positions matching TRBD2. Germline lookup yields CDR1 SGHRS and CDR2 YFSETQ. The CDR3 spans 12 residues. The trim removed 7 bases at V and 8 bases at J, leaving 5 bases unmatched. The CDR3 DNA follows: TGCGCCAGCGGGCTAGCGGGCTATGAGCAGTTCTTC. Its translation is CASGLAGYEQFF.

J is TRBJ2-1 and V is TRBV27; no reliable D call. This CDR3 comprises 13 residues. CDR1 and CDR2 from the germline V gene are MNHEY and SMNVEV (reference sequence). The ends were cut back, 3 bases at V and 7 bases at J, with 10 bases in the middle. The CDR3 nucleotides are TGTGCCAGCAGTTTGCTGTCCCGGAATGAGCAGTTCTTC. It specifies CASSLLSRNEQFF.

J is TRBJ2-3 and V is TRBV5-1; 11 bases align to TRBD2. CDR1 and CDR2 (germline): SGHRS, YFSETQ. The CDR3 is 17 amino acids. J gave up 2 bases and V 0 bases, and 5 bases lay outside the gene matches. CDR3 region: CASSLARLAGITDTQYF. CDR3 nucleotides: TGCGCCAGCAGCTTGGCCCGACTAGCGGGAATCACAGATACGCAGTATTTT.

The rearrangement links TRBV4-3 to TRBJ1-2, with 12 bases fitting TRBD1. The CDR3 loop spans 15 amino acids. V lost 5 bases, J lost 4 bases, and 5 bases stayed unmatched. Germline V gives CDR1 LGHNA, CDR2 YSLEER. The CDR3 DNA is TGCGCCAGCAGCTTAGGGACAGGGGGCTCCTATGGCTACACCTTC. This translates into CASSLGTGGSYGYTF.

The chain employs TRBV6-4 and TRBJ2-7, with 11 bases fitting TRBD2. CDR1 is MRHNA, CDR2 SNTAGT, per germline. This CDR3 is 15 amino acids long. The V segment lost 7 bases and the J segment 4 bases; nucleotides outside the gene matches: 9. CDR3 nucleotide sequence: TGTGCCAGCACGCCCTTAGCGGGAGGGCCTTACGAGCAGTACTTC. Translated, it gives CASTPLAGGPYEQYF.

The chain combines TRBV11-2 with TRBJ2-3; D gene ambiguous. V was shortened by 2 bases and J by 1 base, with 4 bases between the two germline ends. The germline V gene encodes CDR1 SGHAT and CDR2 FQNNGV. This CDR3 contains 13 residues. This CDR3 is CASSLSGTDTQYF. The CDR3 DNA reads TGTGCCAGCAGCTTATCAGGCACAGATACGCAGTATTTT.

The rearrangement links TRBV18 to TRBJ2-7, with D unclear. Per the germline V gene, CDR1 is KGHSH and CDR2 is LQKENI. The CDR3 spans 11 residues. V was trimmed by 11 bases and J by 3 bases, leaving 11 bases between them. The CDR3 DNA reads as TGTGCCTCGCGCGGATACTACGAGCAGTACTTC. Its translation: CASRGYYEQYF. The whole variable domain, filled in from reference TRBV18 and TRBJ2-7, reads NAGVMQNPRHLVRRRGQEARLRCSPMKGHSHVYWYRQLPEEGLKFMVYLQKENIIDESGMPKERFSAEFPKEGPSILRIQQVVRGDSAAYFCASRGYYEQYFGPGTRLTVT.

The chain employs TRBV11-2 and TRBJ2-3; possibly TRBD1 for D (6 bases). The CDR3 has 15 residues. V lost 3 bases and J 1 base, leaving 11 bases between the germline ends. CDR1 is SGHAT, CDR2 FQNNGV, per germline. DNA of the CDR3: TGTGCCAGCAGCTTTGTCAGGGGTGGCACAGATACGCAGTATTTT. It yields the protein CASSFVRGGTDTQYF. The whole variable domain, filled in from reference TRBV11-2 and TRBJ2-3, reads EAGVAQSPRYKIIEKRQSVAFWCNPISGHATLYWYQQILGQGPKLLIQFQNNGVVDDSQLPKDRFSAERLKGVDSTLKIQPAKLEDSAVYLCASSFVRGGTDTQYFGPGTRLTVL.

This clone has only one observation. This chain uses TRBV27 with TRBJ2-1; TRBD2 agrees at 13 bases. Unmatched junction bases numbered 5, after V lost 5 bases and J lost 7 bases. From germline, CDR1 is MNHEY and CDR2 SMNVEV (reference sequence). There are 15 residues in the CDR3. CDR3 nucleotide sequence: TGTGCCAGCAGTCTAGGGACTAGCGGGACGAATGAGCAGTTCTTC. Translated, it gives CASSLGTSGTNEQFF.

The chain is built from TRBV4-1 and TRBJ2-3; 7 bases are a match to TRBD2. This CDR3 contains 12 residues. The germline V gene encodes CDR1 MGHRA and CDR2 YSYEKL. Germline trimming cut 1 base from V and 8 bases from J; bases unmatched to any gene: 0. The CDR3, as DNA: TGCGCCAGCAGCCAAGGGGAGGGTACGCAGTATTTT. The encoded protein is CASSQGEGTQYF.

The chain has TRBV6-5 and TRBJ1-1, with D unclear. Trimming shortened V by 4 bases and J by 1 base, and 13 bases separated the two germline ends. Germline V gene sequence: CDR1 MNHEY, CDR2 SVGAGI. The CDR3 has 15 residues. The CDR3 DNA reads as TGTGCCAGCAGTTCCCCTCGACGGAGGAACACTGAAGCTTTCTTT. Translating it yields CASSSPRRRNTEAFF.

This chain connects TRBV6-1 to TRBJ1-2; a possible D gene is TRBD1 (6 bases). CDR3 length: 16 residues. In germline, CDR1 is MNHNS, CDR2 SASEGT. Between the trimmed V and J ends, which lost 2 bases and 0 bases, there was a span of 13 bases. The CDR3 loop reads CASSERPGASNYGYTF. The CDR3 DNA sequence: TGTGCCAGCAGTGAACGACCAGGGGCTTCTAACTATGGCTACACCTTC.

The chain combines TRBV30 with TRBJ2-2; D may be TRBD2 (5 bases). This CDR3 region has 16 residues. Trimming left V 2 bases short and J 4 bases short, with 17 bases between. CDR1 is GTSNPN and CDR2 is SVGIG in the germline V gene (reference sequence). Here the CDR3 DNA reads TGTGCCTGGAGTAAAGAGGGTGGAGCGAGCACCGGGGAGCTGTTTTTT. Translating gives CAWSKEGGASTGELFF. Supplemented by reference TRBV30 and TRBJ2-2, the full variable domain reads SQTIHQWPATLVQPVGSPLSLECTVEGTSNPNLYWYRQAAGRGLQLLFYSVGIGQISSEVPQNLSASRPQDRQFILSSKKLLLSDSGFYLCAWSKEGGASTGELFFGEGSRLTVL.